Below, 20 T cell receptor beta chains from the same sample are listed, as sequenced in a study of blood T cell repertoires in COVID-19. Profiled with immunoSEQ multiplex PCR; TCRdb holds only in-frame clones, not every one. This table has approximately 380,000 clones, less than 85% appearing once. The sample consisted of peripheral blood. Receptors were obtained from a young woman with acute or convalescent COVID-19.

The V call is TRBV30, the J call TRBJ2-1, with D tentatively TRBD2 (5 bases). This CDR3 has 11 residues. V lost 2 bases to trimming and J lost 12 bases, with 11 bases between them. Germline V lookup: CDR1 GTSNPN, CDR2 SVGIG (reference sequence). DNA for the CDR3: TGTGCCTGGAGTCCGCAACTAGGGCAGTTCTTC. Amino acid sequence: CAWSPQLGQFF.

The chain couples TRBV28 to TRBJ1-1; TRBD1 is a possible D gene (5 bases). The V gene's germline CDR1 is MDHEN and CDR2 SYDVKM. This CDR3 has 13 residues. V was trimmed by 8 bases and J by 1 base, leaving 11 bases between them. The DNA of the CDR3 is TGTGCCAGCGAGGACACTACGAACACTGAAGCTTTCTTT. The encoded protein is CASEDTTNTEAFF.

J is TRBJ1-4 and V is TRBV28; 10 bases match TRBD1. Germline trimming cut 5 bases from V and 8 bases from J; bases unmatched to any gene: 8. The CDR3 extends over 15 amino acids. Germline V gene data show CDR1 as MDHEN and CDR2 as SYDVKM. The chain's CDR3 is CASSPTGQGREKLFF. CDR3 sequence (DNA): TGTGCCAGCAGTCCCACGGGACAGGGGCGGGAAAAACTGTTTTTT.

The chain has TRBV9 and TRBJ2-3; TRBD2 matches 10 bases. Trimming took 0 bases from V and 2 from J; bases not matched to a gene: 9. Germline-derived CDR1 and CDR2 are SGDLS and YYNGEE. This CDR3 has 18 amino acids. CDR3 nucleotides: TGTGCCAGCAGCGTAGGGACTAGCGGAACTGAGGCCACAGATACGCAGTATTTT. It translates to CASSVGTSGTEATDTQYF.

The chain is built from TRBV12-5 and TRBJ1-3; TRBD1 agrees at 8 bases. The ends lost 5 bases at V and 11 bases at J; junction bases unmatched: 20. The CDR3 spans 17 residues. Germline loops: CDR1 LGHNT, CDR2 FRNRAP. CDR3 coding DNA: TGTGCTAGTGGTCCGGGTCCCAAGACAGGGGACTCCCTCGCCATATATTTT. Residues: CASGPGPKTGDSLAIYF.

V is TRBV6-5 and J is TRBJ2-2, with 9 bases that match TRBD2. Per the germline V gene, CDR1 is MNHEY and CDR2 is SVGAGI. V gave up 7 bases and J gave up 3 bases; unmatched junction bases: 6. There are 15 residues in the CDR3. The CDR3 DNA reads TGTGCCAGCAAGTCGGGACTAGCATACACCGGGGAGCTGTTTTTT. Translating gives CASKSGLAYTGELFF.

The V and J genes are TRBV20-1 and TRBJ1-4; D is unresolved. The V end was cut by 3 bases, the J end by 3 bases, with 11 bases between. In germline, CDR1 is DFQATT, CDR2 SNEGSKA (reference sequence). The CDR3 has 14 amino acids. Here the CDR3 reads CSASRPGPNEKLFF. CDR3 sequence (DNA): TGCAGTGCTAGTAGGCCAGGCCCTAATGAAAAACTGTTTTTT.

This chain links TRBV6-6 with TRBJ2-7; D perhaps matches TRBD1 (5 bases). V dropped 2 bases and J dropped 0 bases, with 11 bases sitting between them. Germline V gene sequence: CDR1 MNHNY, CDR2 SVGAGI (reference sequence). The CDR3 loop spans 15 amino acids. This CDR3 is CASSYGAGRSYEQYF. The CDR3 coding sequence is TGTGCCAGCAGTTACGGGGCTGGCCGCTCCTACGAGCAGTACTTC.

V usage is TRBV7-3 and J usage is TRBJ2-2; 7 bases are a match to TRBD2. The CDR3 covers 18 residues. Per the germline V gene, CDR1 is SGHTA and CDR2 is FQGTGA. V lost 0 bases, J lost 0 bases, and 7 bases stayed unmatched. The CDR3 sequence is CASSLTGGGAANTGELFF. The CDR3 DNA reads as TGTGCCAGCAGCTTAACGGGCGGGGGAGCCGCGAACACCGGGGAGCTGTTTTTT.

The rearrangement uses TRBV2 and TRBJ1-2; 9 bases fit TRBD1. CDR1 is SNHLY and CDR2 is FYNNEI in the germline V gene. V lost 9 bases and J lost 4; bases outside the gene matches: 6. There are 13 residues in the CDR3. The CDR3 spells CASAQTGGYGYTF. In DNA, the CDR3 is TGTGCCAGTGCCCAGACAGGGGGCTATGGCTACACCTTC.

The chain carries TRBV28 and TRBJ1-3; 7 bases are a match to TRBD1. With V trimmed by 6 bases and J by 6 bases, 8 bases remained unmatched. The CDR3 covers 14 residues. Germline CDR1 and CDR2: MDHEN and SYDVKM. DNA for the CDR3: TGTGCCAGCAGCCCTACAGGGGAGGCAAACACCATATATTTT. This encodes CASSPTGEANTIYF.

The rearrangement joins TRBV2 to TRBJ2-1, with 7 nucleotides matching TRBD2. This CDR3 region has 15 residues. Germline values: CDR1 SNHLY, CDR2 FYNNEI. Trimming removed 4 bases from V and 7 bases from J; junction bases left unmatched: 10. This CDR3 is CASSGSGGFQNEQFF. The CDR3 region has the DNA TGTGCCAGCAGTGGGTCGGGAGGCTTTCAAAATGAGCAGTTCTTC.

The V and J genes are TRBV6-5 and TRBJ1-1, with D possibly matching TRBD1 (5 bases). V was trimmed by 2 bases and J by 8 bases, leaving 18 bases between them. Germline loops: CDR1 MNHEY, CDR2 SVGAGI. The CDR3 covers 15 residues. The CDR3 here is CASSYTDSMIGEAFF. The CDR3 DNA is TGTGCCAGCAGTTACACAGACAGTATGATCGGCGAAGCTTTCTTT.

V usage is TRBV27 and J usage is TRBJ2-1; D not resolved. The CDR3 has 14 residues. The germline V gene has CDR1 MNHEY and CDR2 SMNVEV (reference sequence). Trimming shortened V by 6 bases and J by 0 bases, and 9 bases separated the two germline ends. The CDR3 loop is CASSREVSYNEQFF. The CDR3 DNA reads as TGTGCCAGCAGCCGCGAGGTCTCCTACAATGAGCAGTTCTTC.

CDR3 coding DNA: TGTGCCAGCAGTTGGGGCAGGAACAATGAGCAGTTCTTC. Translated: CASSWGRNNEQFF. J is TRBJ2-1 and V is TRBV28, with a tentative D call TRBD1 (5 bases). Germline V gene lookup returns CDR1 MDHEN and CDR2 SYDVKM. This CDR3 spans 13 amino acids. V was pared by 4 bases and J by 5 bases, with 9 bases between.

The rearrangement joins TRBV28 to TRBJ1-3; D remains ambiguous. The CDR3 contains 15 residues. Trimming stripped 5 bases from V and 0 bases from J, with 11 bases between. Germline loops: CDR1 MDHEN, CDR2 SYDVKM. CDR3 loop: CASSPLVSSGNTIYF. The CDR3 coding sequence is TGTGCCAGCAGTCCGCTAGTGAGCTCTGGAAACACCATATATTTT.

The chain is built from TRBV14 and TRBJ1-1; a possible D gene is TRBD1 (5 bases). The length of the CDR3 is 13 residues. Trimming shortened V by 2 bases and J by 4 bases, and 8 bases separated the two germline ends. Germline CDR1 and CDR2: SGHDN and FVKESK. The CDR3 DNA follows: TGTGCCAGCAGCCAACAGGGAGGCACTGAAGCTTTCTTT. This codes for CASSQQGGTEAFF.

The chain carries TRBV19 and TRBJ1-1; D is possibly TRBD1 (5 bases). Germline assignment: CDR1 LNHDA and CDR2 SQIVND (reference sequence). V shed 3 bases and J shed 4 bases, with 15 bases lying between them. This CDR3 is 15 amino acids long. Here the CDR3 reads CASSIGFSGGTEAFF. The CDR3, as DNA: TGTGCCAGTAGTATTGGGTTCTCGGGGGGCACTGAAGCTTTCTTT.

The rearrangement uses TRBV19 and TRBJ2-7; 10 bases are shared with TRBD1. J lost 4 bases, V lost 3 bases, and 3 bases had no gene match. The length of the CDR3 is 14 residues. Germline V CDR1 and CDR2: LNHDA, SQIVND (reference sequence). As DNA, the CDR3 is TGTGCCAGTAGTATCGGGACAGGGGAGTACGAGCAGTACTTC. Translation gives CASSIGTGEYEQYF.

The chain uses TRBV28 and TRBJ1-2, with 8 bases aligning to TRBD1. The CDR3 is 14 amino acids. CDR1 MDHEN and CDR2 SYDVKM come from the germline V gene. J was trimmed by 8 bases and V by 3 bases; bases with no gene match: 8. The CDR3 here is CASSFLGQGGGYTF. For the CDR3, the DNA is TGTGCCAGCAGTTTCCTCGGACAGGGCGGAGGCTACACCTTC.